One T cell receptor beta chain is described in this entry. Its antigen remains unknown. A much larger clone sits a single nucleotide away, making a read error possible. MiXCR, applied by TCRdb to the reads, yields one record per CDR3 protein. Of around 770,000 distinct CDR3 sequences listed, under 35% are singletons. This sample is drawn from a study of T cell repertoires in cytomegalovirus infection. This CDR3 comprises 14 residues. J was trimmed by 4 bases and V by 4 bases; bases with no gene match: 5. The source material was cultured CD8+ T cells from PBMCs, sampled from culture after CMV antigen stimulation. This sequence joins TRBV12-3 or TRBV12-4 and TRBJ1-1, with TRBD1 matching 8 bases. This receptor was taken from a human donor in good health (CMV status not recorded). Some clones in this sample may be carry-over from other donors' samples. CDR3 coding DNA: TGTGCCAGCAGTTGGACAGGGTGGGGCACTGAAGCTTTCTTT. Translating it yields CASSWTGWGTEAFF.